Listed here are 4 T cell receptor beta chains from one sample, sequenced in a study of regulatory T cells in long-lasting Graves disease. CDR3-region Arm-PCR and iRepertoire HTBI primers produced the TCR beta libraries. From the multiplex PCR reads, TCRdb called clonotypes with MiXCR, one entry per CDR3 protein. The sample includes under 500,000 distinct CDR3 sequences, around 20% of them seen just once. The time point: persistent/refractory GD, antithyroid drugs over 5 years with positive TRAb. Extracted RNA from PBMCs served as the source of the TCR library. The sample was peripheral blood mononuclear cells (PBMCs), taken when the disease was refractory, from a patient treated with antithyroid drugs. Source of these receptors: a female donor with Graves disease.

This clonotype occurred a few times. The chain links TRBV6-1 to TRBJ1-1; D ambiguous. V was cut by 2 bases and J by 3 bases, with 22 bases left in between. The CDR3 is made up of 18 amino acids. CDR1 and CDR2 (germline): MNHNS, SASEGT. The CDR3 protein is CASSELIGFLVMDTEAFF. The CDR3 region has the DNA TGTGCCAGCAGTGAACTCATAGGGTTCCTGGTTATGGACACTGAAGCTTTCTTT.

CDR3 sequence: CASALDHTEAFF. The CDR3 coding sequence is TGTGCTAGTGCCCTTGACCACACTGAAGCTTTCTTT. This rearrangement joins TRBV12-5 to TRBJ1-1; D gene ambiguous. The V end was cut by 7 bases, the J end by 3 bases, with 9 bases between. The germline V gene has CDR1 LGHNT and CDR2 FRNRAP. The CDR3 totals 12 residues.

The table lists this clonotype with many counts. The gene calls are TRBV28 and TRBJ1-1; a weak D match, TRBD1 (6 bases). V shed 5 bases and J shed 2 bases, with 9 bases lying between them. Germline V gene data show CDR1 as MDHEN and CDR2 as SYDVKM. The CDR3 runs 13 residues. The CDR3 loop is CASSGQLNTEAFF. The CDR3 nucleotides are TGTGCCAGCAGTGGACAGCTAAACACTGAAGCTTTCTTT.

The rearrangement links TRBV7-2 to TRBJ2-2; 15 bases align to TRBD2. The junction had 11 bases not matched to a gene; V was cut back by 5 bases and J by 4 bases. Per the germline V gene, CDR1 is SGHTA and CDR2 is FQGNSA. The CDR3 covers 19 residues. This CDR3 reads CASSIIPWTSGRGTGELFF. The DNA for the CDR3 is TGTGCCAGCAGCATCATCCCTTGGACTAGCGGGAGGGGCACCGGGGAGCTGTTTTTT.